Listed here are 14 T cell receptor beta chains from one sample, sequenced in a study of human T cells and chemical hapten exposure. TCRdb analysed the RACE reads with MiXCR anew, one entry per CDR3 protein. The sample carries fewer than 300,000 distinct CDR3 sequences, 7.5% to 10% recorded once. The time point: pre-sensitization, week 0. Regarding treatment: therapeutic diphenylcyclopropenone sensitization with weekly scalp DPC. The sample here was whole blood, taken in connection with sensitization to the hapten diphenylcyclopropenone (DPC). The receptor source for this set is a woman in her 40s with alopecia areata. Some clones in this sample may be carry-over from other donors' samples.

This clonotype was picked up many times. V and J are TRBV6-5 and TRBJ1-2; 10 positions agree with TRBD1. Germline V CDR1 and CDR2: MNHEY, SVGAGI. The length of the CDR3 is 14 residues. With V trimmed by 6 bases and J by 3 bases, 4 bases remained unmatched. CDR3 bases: TGTGCCAGCAGAGGACAGGGGGGAGACTATGGCTACACCTTC. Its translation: CASRGQGGDYGYTF.

The CDR3 DNA sequence: TGTGCCAGCAGTACTACTAGCTCCTACGAGCAGTACTTC. Translating it yields CASSTTSSYEQYF. The rearrangement links TRBV27 to TRBJ2-7, with a weak D call TRBD2 (5 bases). The CDR3 totals 13 residues. The V and J ends lost 5 bases and 0 bases respectively, with 8 bases between them. Germline V gene data show CDR1 as MNHEY and CDR2 as SMNVEV (reference sequence).

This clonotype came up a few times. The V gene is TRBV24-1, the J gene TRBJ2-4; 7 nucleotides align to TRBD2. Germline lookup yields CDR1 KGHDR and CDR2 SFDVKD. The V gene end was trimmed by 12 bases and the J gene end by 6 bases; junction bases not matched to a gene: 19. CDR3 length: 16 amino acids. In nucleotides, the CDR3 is TGTGCCCCTACCCCATGTTGGCGGGAGTGGGGAAACATTCAGTACTTC. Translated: CAPTPCWREWGNIQYF.

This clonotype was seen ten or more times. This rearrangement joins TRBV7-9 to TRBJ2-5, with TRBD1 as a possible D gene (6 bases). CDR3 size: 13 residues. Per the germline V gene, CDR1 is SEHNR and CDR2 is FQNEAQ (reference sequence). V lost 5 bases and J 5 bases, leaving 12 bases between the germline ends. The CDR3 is CASSRGGMETQYF. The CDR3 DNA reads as TGTGCCAGCAGCCGAGGGGGAATGGAGACCCAGTACTTC. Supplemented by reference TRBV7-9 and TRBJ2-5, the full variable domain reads DTGVSQNPRHKITKRGQNVTFRCDPISEHNRLYWYRQTLGQGPEFLTYFQNEAQLEKSRLLSDRFSAERPKGSFSTLEIQRTEQGDSAMYLCASSRGGMETQYFGPGTRLLVL.

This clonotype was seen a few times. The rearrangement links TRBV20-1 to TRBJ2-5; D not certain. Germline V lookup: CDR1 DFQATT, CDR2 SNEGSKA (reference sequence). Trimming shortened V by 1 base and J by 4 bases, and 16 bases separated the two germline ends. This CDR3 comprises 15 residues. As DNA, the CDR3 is TGCAGTGCTAGAGCCTTGGGCGCTCACCGAGAGACCCAGTACTTC. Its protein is CSARALGAHRETQYF.

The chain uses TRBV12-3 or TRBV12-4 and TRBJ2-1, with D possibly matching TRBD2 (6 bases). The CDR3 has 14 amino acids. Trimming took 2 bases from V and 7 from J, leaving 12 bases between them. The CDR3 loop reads CASSLTGATNEQFF. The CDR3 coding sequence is TGTGCCAGCAGTTTAACGGGAGCGACGAATGAGCAGTTCTTC.

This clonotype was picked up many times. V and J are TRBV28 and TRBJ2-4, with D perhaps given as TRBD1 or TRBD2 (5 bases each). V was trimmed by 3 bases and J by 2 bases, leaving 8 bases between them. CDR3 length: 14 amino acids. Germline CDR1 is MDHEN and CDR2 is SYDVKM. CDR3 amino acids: CASSLGVTKNIQYF. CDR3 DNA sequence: TGTGCCAGCAGTTTGGGGGTGACCAAAAACATTCAGTACTTC.

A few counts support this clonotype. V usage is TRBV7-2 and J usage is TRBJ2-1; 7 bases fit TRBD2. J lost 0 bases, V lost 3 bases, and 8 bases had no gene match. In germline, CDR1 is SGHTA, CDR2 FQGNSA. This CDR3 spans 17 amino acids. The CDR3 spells CASSLFRAGVSYNEQFF. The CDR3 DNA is TGTGCCAGCAGCTTGTTCCGGGCGGGAGTCTCCTACAATGAGCAGTTCTTC.

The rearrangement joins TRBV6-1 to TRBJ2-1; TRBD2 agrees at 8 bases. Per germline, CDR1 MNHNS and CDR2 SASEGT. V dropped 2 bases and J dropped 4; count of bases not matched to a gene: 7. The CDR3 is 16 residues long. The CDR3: CASSEFKTSGYNEQFF. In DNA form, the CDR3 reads TGTGCCAGCAGTGAATTTAAAACTAGCGGATACAATGAGCAGTTCTTC.

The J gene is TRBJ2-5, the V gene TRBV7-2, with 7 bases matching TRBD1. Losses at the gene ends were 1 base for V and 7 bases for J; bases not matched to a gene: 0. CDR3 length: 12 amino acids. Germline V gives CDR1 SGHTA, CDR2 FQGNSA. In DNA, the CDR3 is TGTGCCAGCAGCTTAGACAGGGGGACCCAGTACTTC. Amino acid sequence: CASSLDRGTQYF.

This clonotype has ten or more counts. The CDR3 bases are TGTGCCAGCAGTTACGCCTTAGGACAAGACTATGGCTACACCTTC. Translation: CASSYALGQDYGYTF. This chain joins TRBV6-5 and TRBJ1-2; TRBD1 is a possible D gene (5 bases). Germline V gives CDR1 MNHEY, CDR2 SVGAGI. V was pared by 2 bases and J by 3 bases, with 13 bases between. The CDR3 contains 15 residues.

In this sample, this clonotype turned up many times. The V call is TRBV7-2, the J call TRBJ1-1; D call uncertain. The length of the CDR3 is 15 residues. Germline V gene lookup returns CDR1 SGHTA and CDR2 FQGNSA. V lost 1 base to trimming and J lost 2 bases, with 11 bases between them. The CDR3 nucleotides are TGTGCCAGCAGCTTAGGCTATAAATTCAACACTGAAGCTTTCTTT. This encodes CASSLGYKFNTEAFF.

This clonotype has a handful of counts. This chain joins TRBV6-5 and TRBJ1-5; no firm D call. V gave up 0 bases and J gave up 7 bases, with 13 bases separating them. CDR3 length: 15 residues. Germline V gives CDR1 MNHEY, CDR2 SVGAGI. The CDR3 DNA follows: TGTGCCAGCAGTTACTCGAATTCTCCGGGACAGCCCCAGCATTTT. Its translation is CASSYSNSPGQPQHF.

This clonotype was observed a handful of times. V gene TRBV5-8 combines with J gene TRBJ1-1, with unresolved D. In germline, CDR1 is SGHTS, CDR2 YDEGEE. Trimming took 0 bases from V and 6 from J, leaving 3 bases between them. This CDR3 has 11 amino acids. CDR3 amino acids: CASSLEAEAFF. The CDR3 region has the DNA TGTGCCAGCAGCTTGGAGGCTGAAGCTTTCTTT.